This T cell receptor (beta chain) appears in the sequencing data of a study of shared clonotypes between healthy human individuals. V lost 5 bases and J 2 bases, leaving 7 bases between the germline ends. The CDR3 totals 13 residues. CDR1 and CDR2 from the germline V gene are SGHVS and FNYEAQ. Healthy HIV-negative adults with no recent acute infections or vaccinations were recruited as donors. Assay runs were performed at deep level. Template for every sorted-subset replicate PCR totaled 150 to 250 ng DNA, some 30,000 T cell genomes. The method was immunoSEQ multiplex PCR; TCRdb's version includes in-frame clones alone and lacks a portion of them. The sample yields about 1 million clones, about 77% seen once.

This chain uses TRBV7-6 with TRBJ1-5, with a tentative D call TRBD1 (5 bases). Sequenced sample: memory CD4+ T cells sorted from blood. Subset meaning: CD45RA-negative fraction. This sequence was found in a man younger than 35 in good health. CDR3 loop: CASSLTGNQPQHF. In DNA, the CDR3 is TGTGCCAGCAGCCTGACAGGCAATCAGCCCCAGCATTTT.